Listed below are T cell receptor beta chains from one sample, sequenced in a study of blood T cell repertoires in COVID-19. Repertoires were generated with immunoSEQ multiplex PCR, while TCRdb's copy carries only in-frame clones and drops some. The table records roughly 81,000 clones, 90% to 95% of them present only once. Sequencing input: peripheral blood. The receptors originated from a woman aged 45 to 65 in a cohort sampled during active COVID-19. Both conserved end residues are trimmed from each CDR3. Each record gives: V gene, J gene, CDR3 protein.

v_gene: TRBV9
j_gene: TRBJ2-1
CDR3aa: ASSPTLAGLGYNEQF

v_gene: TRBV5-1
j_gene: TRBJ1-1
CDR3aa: ASSSQQNTEAF

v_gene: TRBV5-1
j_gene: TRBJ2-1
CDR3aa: ASSSEGVSYNEQF

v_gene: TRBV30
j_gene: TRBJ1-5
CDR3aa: AWSEGQENQPQH

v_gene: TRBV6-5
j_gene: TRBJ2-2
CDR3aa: ASKVASGGTGELF

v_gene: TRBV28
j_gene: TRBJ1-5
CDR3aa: ASSLVGQPQH

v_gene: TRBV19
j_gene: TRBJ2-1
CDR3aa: ASSIEGTEGPYNEQF

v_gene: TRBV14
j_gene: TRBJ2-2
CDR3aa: ASSPGTGAFANTGELF

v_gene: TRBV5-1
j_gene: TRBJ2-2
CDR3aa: ASSGGLAGGAGELF

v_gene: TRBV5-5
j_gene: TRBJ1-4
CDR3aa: ASSPRRGLNEKLF

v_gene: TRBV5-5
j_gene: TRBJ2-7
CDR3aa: ASSLGQPSYEQY

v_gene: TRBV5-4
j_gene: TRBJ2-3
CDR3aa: ASSLRFNRGPDTQY

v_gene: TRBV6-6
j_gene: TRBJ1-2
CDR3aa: ASRSTGEGYT

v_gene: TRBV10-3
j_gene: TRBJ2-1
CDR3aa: AISGLAGINEQF

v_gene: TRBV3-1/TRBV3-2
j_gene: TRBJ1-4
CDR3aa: ASSPKGGTGDEKLF

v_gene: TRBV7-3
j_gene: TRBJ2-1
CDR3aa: ASSLNLVLDEQF

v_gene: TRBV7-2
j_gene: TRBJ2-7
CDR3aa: ASSLRFAGAYEQY

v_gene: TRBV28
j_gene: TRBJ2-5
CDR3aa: ASSFSLDRARETQY

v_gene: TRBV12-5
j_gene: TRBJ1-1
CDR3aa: ASGLDGSGPEAF

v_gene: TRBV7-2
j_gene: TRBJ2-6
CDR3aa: ASSLAVGQNSGANVLT

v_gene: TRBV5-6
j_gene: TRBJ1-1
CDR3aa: ASSFGSEAF

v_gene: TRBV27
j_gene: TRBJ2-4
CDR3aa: ASSLGTAGAIQY

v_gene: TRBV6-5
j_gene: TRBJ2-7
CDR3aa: ASGDRAGHEQY

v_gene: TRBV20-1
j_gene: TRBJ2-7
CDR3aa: SVWDSLEQY

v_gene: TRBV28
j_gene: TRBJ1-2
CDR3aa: ASSVTANNYGYT

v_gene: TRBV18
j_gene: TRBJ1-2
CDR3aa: ASSLPPYQGAGGYT

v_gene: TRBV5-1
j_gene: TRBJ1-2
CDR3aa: ASSDGAGMRGYT

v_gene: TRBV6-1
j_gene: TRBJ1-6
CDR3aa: ASSGPGFFRSEPVVPLH

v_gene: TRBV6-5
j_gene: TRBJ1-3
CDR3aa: ASTRTGGGNTIY

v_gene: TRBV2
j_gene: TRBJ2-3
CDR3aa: ASSVVALTDTQY

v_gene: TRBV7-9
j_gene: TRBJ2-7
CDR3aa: ASSFTGFLNEQY

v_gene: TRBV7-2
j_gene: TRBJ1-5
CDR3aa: ASSPYSPESQH

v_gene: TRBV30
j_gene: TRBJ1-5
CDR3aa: AWSANTYRGREPQH

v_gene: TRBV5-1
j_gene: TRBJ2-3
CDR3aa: ASSPGTSGGGRTDTQY

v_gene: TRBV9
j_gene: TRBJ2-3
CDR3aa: ASSVRPSGGAGDTQY

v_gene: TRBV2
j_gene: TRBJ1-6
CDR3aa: ASSPQGYNSPLH

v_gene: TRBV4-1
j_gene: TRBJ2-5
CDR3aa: ASSRLGGASQETQY

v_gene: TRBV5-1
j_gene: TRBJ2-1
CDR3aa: ASSLLSSGGNNEQF

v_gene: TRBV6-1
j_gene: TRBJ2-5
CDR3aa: ASSEGQLQETQY

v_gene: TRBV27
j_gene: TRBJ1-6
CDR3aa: ASSWGRGGAPSPLH

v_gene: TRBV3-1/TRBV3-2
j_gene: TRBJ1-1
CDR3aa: ASSLQSPGGAF

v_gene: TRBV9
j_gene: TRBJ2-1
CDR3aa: ASSVEAAPSYNEQF

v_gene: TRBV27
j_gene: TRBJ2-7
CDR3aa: ASSKGQGYEQY

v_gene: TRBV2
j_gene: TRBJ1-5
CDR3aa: ASSPGQTSNQPQH

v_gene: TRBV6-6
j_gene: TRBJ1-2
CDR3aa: ASSRDRVGGYT

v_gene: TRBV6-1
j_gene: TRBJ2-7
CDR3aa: ASSEFPGLAGRY

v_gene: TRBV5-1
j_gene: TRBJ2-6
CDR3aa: ASSSQGDYGANVLT

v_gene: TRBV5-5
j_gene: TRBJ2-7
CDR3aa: ASSLAAGGSYEQY

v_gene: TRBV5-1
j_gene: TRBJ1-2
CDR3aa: ASSWGQGYGYT

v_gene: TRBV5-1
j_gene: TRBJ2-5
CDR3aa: ASSFRGARETQY

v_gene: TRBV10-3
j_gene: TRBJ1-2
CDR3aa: AISGQAGYGYT

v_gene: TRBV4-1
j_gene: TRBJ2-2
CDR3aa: ASSQDGQITGELF

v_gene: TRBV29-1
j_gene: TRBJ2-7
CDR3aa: SAGWEGEQY

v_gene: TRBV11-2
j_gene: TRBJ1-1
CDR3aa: ASSPGQGLTEAF

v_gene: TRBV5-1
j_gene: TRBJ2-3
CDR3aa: ASSFTGGGITDTQY

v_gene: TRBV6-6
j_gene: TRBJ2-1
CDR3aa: ASSPQGRGIGNEQF

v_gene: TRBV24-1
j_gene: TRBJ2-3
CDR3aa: ATSWLAGGSDTQY

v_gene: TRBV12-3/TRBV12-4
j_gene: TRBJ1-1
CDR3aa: ASTGQGTEAF

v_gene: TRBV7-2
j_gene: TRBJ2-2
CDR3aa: ASSPGTGELF